Presented here are 15 T cell receptor beta chains from one specimen sequenced in a study of Graves' ophthalmopathy and Graves' hyperthyroidism. Amplification of the TCR beta CDR3 regions used RNA transcripts (as template). The library came from an HTBI-primed first-round RT-PCR and a second-round multiplex PCR. TCRdb re-called the multiplex PCR reads through MiXCR, storing one row per CDR3 protein. The sample yields about 240,000 distinct CDR3 sequences, less than 55% seen once. The material sequenced was peripheral blood. Every receptor here comes from an adult man with Graves' ophthalmopathy.

The rearrangement links TRBV2 to TRBJ1-4; tentatively, D is TRBD1 (6 bases). With 7 bases removed from V and 7 bases from J, the gap between germline ends came to 19 bases. The length of the CDR3 is 15 residues. Germline V gene sequence: CDR1 SNHLY, CDR2 FYNNEI. In nucleotides, the CDR3 is TGTGCCAGCACCCCGATTTGGAGGGGGACTGAAAAACTGTTTTTT. Protein: CASTPIWRGTEKLFF.

This clonotype was found once. This chain connects TRBV7-1 to TRBJ2-5; no reliable D call. TRBV7-1 is an ORF; its function is uncertain. The CDR3 loop spans 13 amino acids. V was pared by 3 bases and J by 5 bases, with 10 bases between. The CDR3 protein is CASSSVGQETQYF. CDR3 nucleotide sequence: TGTGCCAGCAGCTCTGTGGGTCAGGAGACCCAGTACTTC.

The chain couples TRBV3-1 to TRBJ1-3; D is uncertain. This CDR3 region has 15 residues. Germline V lookup: CDR1 LGHDT, CDR2 YNNKEL (reference sequence). V dropped 8 bases and J dropped 4 bases, with 18 bases sitting between them. The CDR3 DNA follows: TGTGCCAGCTCAGAGTCCATCGGGCCGGGAAACACCATATATTTT. This codes for CASSESIGPGNTIYF.

The chain has TRBV7-6 and TRBJ2-5; a weak D match, TRBD2 (5 bases). The CDR3 is 15 amino acids. The ends were cut back, 0 bases at V and 11 bases at J, with 19 bases in the middle. Germline V gene data show CDR1 as SGHVS and CDR2 as FNYEAQ. CDR3 DNA sequence: TGTGCCAGCAGCTTAGCAAGTGGTGGTCTAGCCTCTCAGTACTTC. As protein: CASSLASGGLASQYF.

This clonotype appeared a few times. The rearrangement links TRBV7-9 to TRBJ1-1; D is possibly TRBD1 (6 bases). The CDR3 has 12 residues. Trimming pared 5 bases from V and 11 bases from J, leaving 15 bases between. Germline CDR1 is SEHNR and CDR2 is FQNEAQ (reference sequence). In DNA form, the CDR3 reads TGTGCCAGCAGCACCACGGGACATGGGGCTTTCTTT. Amino acid sequence: CASSTTGHGAFF.

This clonotype appeared a single time. This chain uses TRBV15 with TRBJ1-1; D not certain. Germline V CDR1 and CDR2: LNHNV, YYDKDF (reference sequence). There are 13 residues in the CDR3. The V end was cut by 5 bases, the J end by 11 bases, with 18 bases between. CDR3 residues: CATSLTSGPRAFF. The CDR3, as DNA: TGTGCCACCAGCCTGACTAGTGGGCCGAGGGCTTTCTTT. Complete variable domain (other parts from reference TRBV15 and TRBJ1-1): DAMVIQNPRYQVTQFGKPVTLSCSQTLNHNVMYWYQQKSSQAPKLLFHYYDKDFNNEADTPDNFQSRRPNTSFCFLDIRSPGLGDTAMYLCATSLTSGPRAFFGQGTRLTVV.

The chain uses TRBV5-6 and TRBJ1-5; possible D gene TRBD1, 6 bases. The CDR3 loop spans 14 amino acids. V was clipped by 2 bases and J by 5 bases, with 11 bases between them. The germline V gene encodes CDR1 SGHDT and CDR2 YYEEEE. CDR3 sequence: CASSFQGRDQPQHF. The DNA of the CDR3 is TGTGCCAGCAGCTTTCAGGGGAGGGATCAGCCCCAGCATTTT.

The chain links TRBV25-1 to TRBJ2-5, with 12 bases aligning to TRBD2. V was pared by 5 bases and J by 5 bases, with 3 bases of the junction left unmatched. The CDR3 contains 14 residues. The germline V gene encodes CDR1 MGHDK and CDR2 SYGVNS. DNA for the CDR3: TGTGCCAGCAGTCTAGCGGGGGGGCGGGAGACCCAGTACTTC. Encoded protein: CASSLAGGRETQYF.

This chain connects TRBV11-2 to TRBJ2-2, with 15 positions matching TRBD2. Germline V gene sequence: CDR1 SGHAT, CDR2 FQNNGV. The CDR3 loop spans 16 amino acids. The V gene end was trimmed by 4 bases and the J gene end by 6 bases; junction bases not matched to a gene: 3. Here the CDR3 DNA reads TGTGCCAGCAGCTCAAGGACTAGCGGGGGGGCCGGGGAGCTGTTTTTT. This encodes CASSSRTSGGAGELFF.

The rearrangement links TRBV19 to TRBJ2-6; a possible D gene is TRBD2 (7 bases). The germline V and J ends were trimmed by 3 bases and 1 base, with 16 bases remaining between them. The germline V gene encodes CDR1 LNHDA and CDR2 SQIVND (reference sequence). The CDR3 length is 18 residues. CDR3: CASSIRRGGASGANVLTF. Written as DNA, the CDR3 is TGTGCCAGTAGTATCCGTCGCGGGGGCGCGTCTGGGGCCAACGTCCTGACTTTC.

This sequence joins TRBV7-2 and TRBJ1-6; D unclear. Trimming pared 3 bases from V and 7 bases from J, leaving 13 bases between. The germline V gene encodes CDR1 SGHTA and CDR2 FQGNSA. The CDR3 loop spans 15 amino acids. The CDR3 DNA reads TGTGCCAGCAGCTTGTATGCCAGCAGGAATTCACCCCTCCACTTT. This translates into CASSLYASRNSPLHF.

This clonotype was seen just once. The chain combines TRBV6-5 with TRBJ2-7; D is perhaps TRBD1 or TRBD2 (6 bases each). Germline values: CDR1 MNHEY, CDR2 SVGAGI. Trimming pared 6 bases from V and 4 bases from J, leaving 19 bases between. This CDR3 has 15 amino acids. In DNA, the CDR3 is TGTGCCAGCAGCAGACCACAAGGGGGGCGGTACGAGCAGTACTTC. This encodes CASSRPQGGRYEQYF.

The gene calls are TRBV2 and TRBJ2-5; weak D call: TRBD1 (5 bases). The CDR3 has 16 residues. Germline CDR1 reads SNHLY; CDR2 reads FYNNEI. With 3 bases removed from V and 5 bases from J, the gap between germline ends came to 19 bases. This CDR3 is CASSEKKMGLGETQYF. The CDR3 DNA reads as TGTGCCAGCAGTGAGAAAAAGATGGGGCTAGGTGAGACCCAGTACTTC.

This chain uses TRBV2 with TRBJ2-5, with TRBD2 identical over 12 bases. Per germline, CDR1 SNHLY and CDR2 FYNNEI. The CDR3 covers 14 residues. After removal of 7 bases from V and 4 bases from J, the junction contained 4 bases not matched to a gene. CDR3 bases: TGTGCCAGCACCCAGGGACTAGCGGGAGAGACCCAGTACTTC. Translation gives CASTQGLAGETQYF.

The V gene is TRBV20-1, the J gene TRBJ1-5, with D tentatively TRBD1 (6 bases). Germline CDR1 DFQATT, CDR2 SNEGSKA (reference sequence). The CDR3 covers 13 residues. CDR3 region: CNAIKGDGQPQHF. CDR3 in DNA: TGCAATGCCATCAAGGGGGACGGTCAGCCCCAGCATTTT.